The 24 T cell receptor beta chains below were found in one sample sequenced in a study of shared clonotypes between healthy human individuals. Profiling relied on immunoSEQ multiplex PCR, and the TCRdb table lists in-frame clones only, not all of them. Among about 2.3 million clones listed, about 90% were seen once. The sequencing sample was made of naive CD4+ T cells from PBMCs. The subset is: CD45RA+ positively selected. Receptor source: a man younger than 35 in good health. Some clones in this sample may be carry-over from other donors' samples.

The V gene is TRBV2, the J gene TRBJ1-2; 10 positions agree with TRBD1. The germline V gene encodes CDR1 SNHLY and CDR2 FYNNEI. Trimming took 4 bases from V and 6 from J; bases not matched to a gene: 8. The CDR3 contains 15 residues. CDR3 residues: CASSGQGASNDGYTF. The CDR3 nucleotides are TGTGCCAGCAGTGGACAGGGGGCGAGTAATGATGGCTACACCTTC.

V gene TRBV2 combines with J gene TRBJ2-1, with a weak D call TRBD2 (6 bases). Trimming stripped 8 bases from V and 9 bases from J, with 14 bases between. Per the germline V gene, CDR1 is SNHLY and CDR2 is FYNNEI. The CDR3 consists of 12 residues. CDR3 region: CASGDYGSEQFF. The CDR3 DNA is TGTGCCAGCGGAGACTACGGGAGTGAGCAGTTCTTC.

The CDR3: CASSTRQGAIDTQYF. For the CDR3, the DNA is TGTGCCAGCAGCACGCGACAGGGGGCGATAGATACGCAGTATTTT. This chain uses TRBV9 with TRBJ2-3; 10 bases are a match to TRBD1. Germline V gene lookup returns CDR1 SGDLS and CDR2 YYNGEE. J gave up 5 bases and V 4 bases, and 7 bases lay outside the gene matches. The CDR3 runs 15 residues.

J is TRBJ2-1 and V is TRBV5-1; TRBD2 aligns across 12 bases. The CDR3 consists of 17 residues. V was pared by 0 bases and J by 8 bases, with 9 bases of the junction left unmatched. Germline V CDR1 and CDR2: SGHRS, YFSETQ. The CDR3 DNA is TGCGCCAGCAGCTTGGCGAGACTAGCGGGAGATCGCGATGAGCAGTTCTTC. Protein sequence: CASSLARLAGDRDEQFF.

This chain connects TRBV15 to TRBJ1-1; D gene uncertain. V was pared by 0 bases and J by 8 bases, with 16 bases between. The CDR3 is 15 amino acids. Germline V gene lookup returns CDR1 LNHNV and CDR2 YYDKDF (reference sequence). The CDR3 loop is CATSRDSDPVREAFF. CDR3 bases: TGTGCCACCAGCAGAGATTCGGACCCGGTTCGAGAAGCTTTCTTT.

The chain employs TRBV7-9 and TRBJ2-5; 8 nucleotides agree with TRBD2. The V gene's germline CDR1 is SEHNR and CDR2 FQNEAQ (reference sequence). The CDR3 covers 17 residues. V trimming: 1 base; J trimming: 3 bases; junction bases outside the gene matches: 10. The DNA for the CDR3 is TGTGCCAGCAGCTTAGTGTTCAGCGGGAGAAAGGAAGAGACCCAGTACTTC. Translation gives CASSLVFSGRKEETQYF.

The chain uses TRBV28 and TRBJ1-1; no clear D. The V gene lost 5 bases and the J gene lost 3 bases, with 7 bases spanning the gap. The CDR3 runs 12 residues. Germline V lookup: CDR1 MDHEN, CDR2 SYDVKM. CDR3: CASSHSYTEAFF. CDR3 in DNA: TGTGCCAGCAGTCATTCATACACTGAAGCTTTCTTT.

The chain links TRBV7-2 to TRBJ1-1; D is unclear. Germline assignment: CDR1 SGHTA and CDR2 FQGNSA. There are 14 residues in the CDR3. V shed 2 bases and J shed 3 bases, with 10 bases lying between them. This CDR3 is CASSLRRSHTEAFF. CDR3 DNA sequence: TGTGCCAGCAGCTTAAGGCGGTCTCACACTGAAGCTTTCTTT.

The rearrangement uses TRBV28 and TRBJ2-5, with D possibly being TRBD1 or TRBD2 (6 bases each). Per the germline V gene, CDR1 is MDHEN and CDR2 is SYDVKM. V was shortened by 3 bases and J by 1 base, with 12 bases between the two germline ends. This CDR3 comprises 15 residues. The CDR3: CASSLGGTVQETQYF. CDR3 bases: TGTGCCAGCAGTTTGGGGGGCACGGTCCAAGAGACCCAGTACTTC.

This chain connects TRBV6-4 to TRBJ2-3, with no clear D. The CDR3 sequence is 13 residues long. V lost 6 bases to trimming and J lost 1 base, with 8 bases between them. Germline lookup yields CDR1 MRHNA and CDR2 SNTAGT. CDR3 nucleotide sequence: TGTGCCAGCAGCGTCGAGCGCACAGATACGCAGTATTTT. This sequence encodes CASSVERTDTQYF.

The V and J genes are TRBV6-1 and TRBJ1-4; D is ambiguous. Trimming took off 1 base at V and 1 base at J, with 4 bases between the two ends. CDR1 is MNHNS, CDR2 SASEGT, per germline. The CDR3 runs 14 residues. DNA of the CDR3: TGTGCCAGCAGTGAAGATATAACTAATGAAAAACTGTTTTTT. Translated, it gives CASSEDITNEKLFF.

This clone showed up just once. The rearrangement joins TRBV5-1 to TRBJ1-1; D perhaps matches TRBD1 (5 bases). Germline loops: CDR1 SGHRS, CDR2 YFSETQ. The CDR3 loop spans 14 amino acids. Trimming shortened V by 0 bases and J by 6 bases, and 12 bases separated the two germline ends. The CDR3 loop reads CASSLVGEGAEAFF. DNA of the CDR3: TGCGCCAGCAGCTTGGTGGGGGAAGGGGCTGAAGCTTTCTTT.

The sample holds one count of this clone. The CDR3: CASTNIAVQETQYF. In nucleotides, the CDR3 is TGTGCCAGCACCAATATAGCGGTTCAAGAGACCCAGTACTTC. V is TRBV28 and J is TRBJ2-5; a weak D match, TRBD2 (6 bases). The CDR3 has 14 amino acids. V was cut by 7 bases and J by 2 bases, with 14 bases left in between. The germline gives CDR1 MDHEN, CDR2 SYDVKM. Drawing the rest from reference TRBV28 and TRBJ2-5, the complete variable domain is DVKVTQSSRYLVKRTGEKVFLECVQDMDHENMFWYRQDPGLGLRLIYFSYDVKMKEKGDIPEGYSVSREKKERFSLILESASTNQTSMYLCASTNIAVQETQYFGPGTRLLVL.

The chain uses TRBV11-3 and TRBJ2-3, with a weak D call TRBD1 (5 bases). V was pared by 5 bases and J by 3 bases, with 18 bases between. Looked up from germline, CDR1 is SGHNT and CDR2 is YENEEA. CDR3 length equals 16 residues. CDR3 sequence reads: CASSPGASYGTDTQYF. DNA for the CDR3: TGTGCCAGCAGCCCTGGGGCCTCATACGGGACAGATACGCAGTATTTT.

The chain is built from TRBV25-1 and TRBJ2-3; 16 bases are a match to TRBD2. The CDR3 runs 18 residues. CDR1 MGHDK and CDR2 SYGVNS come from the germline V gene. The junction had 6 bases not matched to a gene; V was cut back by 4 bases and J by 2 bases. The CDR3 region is CASSGGLAGGRATDTQYF. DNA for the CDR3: TGTGCCAGCAGTGGGGGACTAGCGGGAGGGCGGGCCACAGATACGCAGTATTTT.

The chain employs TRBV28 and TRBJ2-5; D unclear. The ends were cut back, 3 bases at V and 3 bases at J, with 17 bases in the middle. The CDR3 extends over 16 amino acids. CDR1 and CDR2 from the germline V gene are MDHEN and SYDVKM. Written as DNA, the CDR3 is TGTGCCAGCAGTTTGTTCCGTGACGATCCTAAAGAGACCCAGTACTTC. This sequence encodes CASSLFRDDPKETQYF.

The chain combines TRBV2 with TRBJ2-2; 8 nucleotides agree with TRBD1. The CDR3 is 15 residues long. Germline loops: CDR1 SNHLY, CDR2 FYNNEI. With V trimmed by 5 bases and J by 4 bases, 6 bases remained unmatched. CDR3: CASSTRGLATGELFF. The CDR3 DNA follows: TGTGCCAGCAGTACCAGGGGGCTCGCCACCGGGGAGCTGTTTTTT. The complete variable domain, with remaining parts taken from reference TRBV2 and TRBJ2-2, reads EPEVTQTPSHQVTQMGQEVILRCVPISNHLYFYWYRQILGQKVEFLVSFYNNEISEKSEIFDDQFSVERPDGSNFTLKIRSTKLEDSAMYFCASSTRGLATGELFFGEGSRLTVL.

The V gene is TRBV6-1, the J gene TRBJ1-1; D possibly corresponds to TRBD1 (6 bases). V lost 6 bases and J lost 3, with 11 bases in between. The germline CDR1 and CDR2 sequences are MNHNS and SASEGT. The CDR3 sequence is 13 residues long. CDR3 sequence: CASREYRDTEAFF. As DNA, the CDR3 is TGTGCCAGCAGGGAATACAGGGACACTGAAGCTTTCTTT.

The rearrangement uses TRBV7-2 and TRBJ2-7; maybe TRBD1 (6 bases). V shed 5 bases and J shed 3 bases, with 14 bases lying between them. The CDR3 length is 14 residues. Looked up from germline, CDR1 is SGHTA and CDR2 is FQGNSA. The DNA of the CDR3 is TGTGCCAGCAGCCCCGGTGGGGGCTACTACGAGCAGTACTTC. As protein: CASSPGGGYYEQYF.

CDR3 DNA: TGTGCCAGCAGAGAATGGACCGGGCAGGTAGATACGCAGTATTTT. Protein product: CASREWTGQVDTQYF. V gene TRBV6-1 combines with J gene TRBJ2-3; no clear D gene. CDR1 MNHNS and CDR2 SASEGT come from the germline V gene. The CDR3 has 15 amino acids. V was cut by 6 bases and J by 5 bases, with 18 bases left in between.

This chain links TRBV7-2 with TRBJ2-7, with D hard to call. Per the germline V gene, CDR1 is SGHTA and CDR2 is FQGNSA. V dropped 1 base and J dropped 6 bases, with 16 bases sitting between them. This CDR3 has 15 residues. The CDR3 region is CASSLDWQATIEQYF. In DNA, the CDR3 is TGTGCCAGCAGCTTAGATTGGCAGGCTACTATCGAGCAGTACTTC.

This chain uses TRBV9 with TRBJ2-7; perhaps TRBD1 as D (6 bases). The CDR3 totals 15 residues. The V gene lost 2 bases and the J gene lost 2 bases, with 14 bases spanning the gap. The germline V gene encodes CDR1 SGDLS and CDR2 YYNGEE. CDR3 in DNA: TGTGCCAGCAGCGTGACCGGGACATCAACCTACGAGCAGTACTTC. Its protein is CASSVTGTSTYEQYF.

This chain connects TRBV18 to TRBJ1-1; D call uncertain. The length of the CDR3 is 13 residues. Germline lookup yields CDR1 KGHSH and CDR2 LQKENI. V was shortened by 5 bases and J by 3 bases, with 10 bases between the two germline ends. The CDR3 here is CASSSSEDTEAFF. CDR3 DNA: TGTGCCAGCTCATCGTCCGAGGACACTGAAGCTTTCTTT.

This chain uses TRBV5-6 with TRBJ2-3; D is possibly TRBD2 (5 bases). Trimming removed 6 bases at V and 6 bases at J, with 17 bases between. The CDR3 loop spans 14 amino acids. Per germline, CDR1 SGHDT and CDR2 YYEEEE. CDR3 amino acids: CASTPLAGRDTQYF. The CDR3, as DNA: TGTGCCAGCACCCCGCTTGCGGGCAGGGATACGCAGTATTTT.